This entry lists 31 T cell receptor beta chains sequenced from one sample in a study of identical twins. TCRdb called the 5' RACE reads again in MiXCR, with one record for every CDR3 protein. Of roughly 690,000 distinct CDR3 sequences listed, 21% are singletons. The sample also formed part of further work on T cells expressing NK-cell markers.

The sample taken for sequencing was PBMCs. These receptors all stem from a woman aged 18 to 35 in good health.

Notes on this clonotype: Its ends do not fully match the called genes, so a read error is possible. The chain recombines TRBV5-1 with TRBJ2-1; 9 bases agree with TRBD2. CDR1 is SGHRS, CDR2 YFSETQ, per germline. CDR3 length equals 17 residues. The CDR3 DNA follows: TGCGCCAGCAGCTTGGATAAGGGACTAGCCTCCTACGATGAGCAGTTCTTC. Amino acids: CASSLDKGLASYDEQFF.

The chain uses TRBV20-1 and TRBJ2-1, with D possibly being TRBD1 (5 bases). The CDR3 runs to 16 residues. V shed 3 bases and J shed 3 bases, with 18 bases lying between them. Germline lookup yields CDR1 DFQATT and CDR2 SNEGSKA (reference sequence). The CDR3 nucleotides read TGCAGTGCTAGTGGGCCTACAGGTGTTGTCTACAATGAGCAGTTCTTC. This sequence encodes CSASGPTGVVYNEQFF.

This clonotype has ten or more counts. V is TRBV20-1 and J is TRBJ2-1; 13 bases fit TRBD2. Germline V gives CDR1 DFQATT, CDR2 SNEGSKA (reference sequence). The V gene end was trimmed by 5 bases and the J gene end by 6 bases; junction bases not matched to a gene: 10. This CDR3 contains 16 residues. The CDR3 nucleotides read TGCAGTGCTTGGACTAGCGGGAGAAGGCAGCGCAATGAGCAGTTCTTC. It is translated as CSAWTSGRRQRNEQFF.

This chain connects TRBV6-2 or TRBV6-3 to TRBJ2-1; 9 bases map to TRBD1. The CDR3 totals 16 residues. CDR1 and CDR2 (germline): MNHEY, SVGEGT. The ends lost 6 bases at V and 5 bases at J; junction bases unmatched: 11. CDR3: CASRHLDRGENNEQFF. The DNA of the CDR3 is TGTGCCAGCAGACACTTGGACAGGGGCGAAAACAATGAGCAGTTCTTC.

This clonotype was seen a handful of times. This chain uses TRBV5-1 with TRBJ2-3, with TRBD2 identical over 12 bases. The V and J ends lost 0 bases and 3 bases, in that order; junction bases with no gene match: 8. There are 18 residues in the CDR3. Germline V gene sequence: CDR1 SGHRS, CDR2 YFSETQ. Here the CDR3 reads CASSLAPRTSGETDTQYF. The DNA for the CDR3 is TGCGCCAGCAGCTTGGCCCCCCGGACTAGCGGGGAAACAGATACGCAGTATTTT.

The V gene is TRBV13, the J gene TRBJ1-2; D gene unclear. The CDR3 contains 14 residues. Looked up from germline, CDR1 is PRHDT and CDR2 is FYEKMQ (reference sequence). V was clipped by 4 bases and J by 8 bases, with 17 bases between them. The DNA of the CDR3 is TGTGCCAGCAGCTCAAACCCGGGATCGAGGGGCTACACCTTC. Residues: CASSSNPGSRGYTF.

CDR3 loop: CAISDPPRGHKTMNTEAFF. CDR3 DNA: TGTGCCATCAGTGACCCACCCCGGGGACACAAGACAATGAACACTGAAGCTTTCTTT. V usage is TRBV10-3 and J usage is TRBJ1-1; perhaps TRBD1 as D (6 bases). The V end was cut by 3 bases, the J end by 0 bases, with 23 bases between. The CDR3 has 19 residues. The germline CDR1 and CDR2 sequences are ENHRY and SYGVKD.

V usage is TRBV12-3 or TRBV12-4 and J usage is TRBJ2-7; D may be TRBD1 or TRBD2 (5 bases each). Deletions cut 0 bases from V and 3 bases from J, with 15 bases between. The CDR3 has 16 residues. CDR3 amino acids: CASSLAGSGTYYEQYF. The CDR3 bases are TGTGCCAGCAGTTTAGCGGGGTCCGGGACGTACTACGAGCAGTACTTC.

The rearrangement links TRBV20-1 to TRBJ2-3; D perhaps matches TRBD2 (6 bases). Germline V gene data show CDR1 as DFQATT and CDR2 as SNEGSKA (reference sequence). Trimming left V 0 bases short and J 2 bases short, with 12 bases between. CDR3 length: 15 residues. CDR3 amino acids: CSARDLDYYTDTQYF. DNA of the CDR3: TGCAGTGCTAGAGATCTGGACTACTACACAGATACGCAGTATTTT.

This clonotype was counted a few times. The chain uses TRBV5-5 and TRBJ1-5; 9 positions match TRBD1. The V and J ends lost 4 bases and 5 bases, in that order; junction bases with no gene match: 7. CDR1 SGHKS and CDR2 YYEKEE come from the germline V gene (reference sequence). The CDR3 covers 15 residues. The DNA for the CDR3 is TGTGCCAGCAGCCCCTTGGACAGGGGAGATCAGCCCCAGCATTTT. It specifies CASSPLDRGDQPQHF.

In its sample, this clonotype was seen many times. This CDR3 reads CASSGLTGGTYGYTF. CDR3 DNA sequence: TGCGCCAGCAGCGGTCTAACAGGGGGGACCTATGGCTACACCTTC. This chain links TRBV5-1 with TRBJ1-2; 8 bases match TRBD1. Trimming took 4 bases from V and 4 from J; bases not matched to a gene: 9. Germline CDR1 SGHRS, CDR2 YFSETQ. The CDR3 sequence is 15 residues long.

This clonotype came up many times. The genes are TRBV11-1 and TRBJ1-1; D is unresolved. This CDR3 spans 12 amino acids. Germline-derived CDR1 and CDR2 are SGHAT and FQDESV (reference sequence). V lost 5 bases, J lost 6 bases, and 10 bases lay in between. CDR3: CASSPEGPEAFF. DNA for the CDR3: TGTGCCAGCAGCCCCGAGGGTCCTGAAGCTTTCTTT. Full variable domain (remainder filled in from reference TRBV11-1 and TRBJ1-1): EAEVAQSPRYKITEKSQAVAFWCDPISGHATLYWYRQILGQGPELLVQFQDESVVDDSQLPKDRFSAERLKGVDSTLKIQPAELGDSAMYLCASSPEGPEAFFGQGTRLTVV.

The CDR3 DNA follows: TGTGCCGGAGGGACTCACAATGAGCAGTTCTTC. It translates to CAGGTHNEQFF. The chain is built from TRBV2 and TRBJ2-1; D may be TRBD2 (6 bases). In germline, CDR1 is SNHLY, CDR2 FYNNEI. V lost 11 bases and J 5 bases, leaving 10 bases between the germline ends. The length of the CDR3 is 11 residues. The variable domain in full, with the rest retrieved from reference TRBV2 and TRBJ2-1, is EPEVTQTPSHQVTQMGQEVILRCVPISNHLYFYWYRQILGQKVEFLVSFYNNEISEKSEIFDDQFSVERPDGSNFTLKIRSTKLEDSAMYFCAGGTHNEQFFGPGTRLTVL.

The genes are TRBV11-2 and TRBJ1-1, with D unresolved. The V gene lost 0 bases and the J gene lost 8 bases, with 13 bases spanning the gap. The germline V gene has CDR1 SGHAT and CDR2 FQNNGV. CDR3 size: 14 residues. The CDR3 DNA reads TGTGCCAGCAGCTTAGATATAGGAAGGGCCGAAGCTTTCTTT. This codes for CASSLDIGRAEAFF.

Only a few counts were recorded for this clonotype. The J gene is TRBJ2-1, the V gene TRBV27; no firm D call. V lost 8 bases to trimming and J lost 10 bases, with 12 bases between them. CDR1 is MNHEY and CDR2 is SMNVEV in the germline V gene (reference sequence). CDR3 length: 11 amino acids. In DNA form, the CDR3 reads TGTGCCAGCTCTTACCGGCGAGAGCAGTTCTTC. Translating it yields CASSYRREQFF.

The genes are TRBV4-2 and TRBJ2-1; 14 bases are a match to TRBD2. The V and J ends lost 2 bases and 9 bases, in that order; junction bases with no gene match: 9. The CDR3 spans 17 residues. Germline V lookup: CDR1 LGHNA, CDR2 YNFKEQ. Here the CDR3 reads CASSQSLTSGGAGEQFF. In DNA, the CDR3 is TGTGCCAGCAGCCAATCCTTGACTAGCGGGGGGGCGGGTGAGCAGTTCTTC.

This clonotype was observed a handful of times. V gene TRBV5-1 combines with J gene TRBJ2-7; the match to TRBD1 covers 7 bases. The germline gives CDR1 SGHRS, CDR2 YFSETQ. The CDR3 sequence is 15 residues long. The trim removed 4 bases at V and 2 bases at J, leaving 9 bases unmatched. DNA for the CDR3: TGCGCCAGCAGCCCGGGACAGACAAGCCCCTACGAGCAGTACTTC. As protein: CASSPGQTSPYEQYF.

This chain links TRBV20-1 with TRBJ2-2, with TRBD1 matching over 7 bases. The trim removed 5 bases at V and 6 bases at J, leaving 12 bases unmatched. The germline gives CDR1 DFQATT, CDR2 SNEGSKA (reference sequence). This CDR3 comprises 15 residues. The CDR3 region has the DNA TGCAGTGCTCCAGACAGGGCTCGTCTTCCCGGGGAGCTGTTTTTT. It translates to CSAPDRARLPGELFF.

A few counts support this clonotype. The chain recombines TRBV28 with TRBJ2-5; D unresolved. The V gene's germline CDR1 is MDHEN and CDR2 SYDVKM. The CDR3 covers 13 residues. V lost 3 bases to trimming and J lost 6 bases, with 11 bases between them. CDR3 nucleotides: TGTGCCAGCAGTTTGGGGTCCCCAAAGACCCAGTACTTC. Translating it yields CASSLGSPKTQYF.

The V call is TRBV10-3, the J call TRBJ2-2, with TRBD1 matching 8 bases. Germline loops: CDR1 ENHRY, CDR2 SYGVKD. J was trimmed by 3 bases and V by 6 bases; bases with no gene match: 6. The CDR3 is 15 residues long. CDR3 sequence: CAIRDRARDTGELFF. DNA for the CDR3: TGTGCCATCAGGGACAGGGCAAGAGACACCGGGGAGCTGTTTTTT.

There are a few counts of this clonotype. The CDR3: CSASHLAIAEQYF. As DNA, the CDR3 is TGCAGTGCTAGTCATCTAGCTATAGCCGAGCAGTACTTC. This sequence joins TRBV20-1 and TRBJ2-7, with D perhaps matching TRBD2 (5 bases). The V gene's germline CDR1 is DFQATT and CDR2 SNEGSKA (reference sequence). The CDR3 has 13 amino acids. Trimming took off 3 bases at V and 6 bases at J, with 15 bases between the two ends.

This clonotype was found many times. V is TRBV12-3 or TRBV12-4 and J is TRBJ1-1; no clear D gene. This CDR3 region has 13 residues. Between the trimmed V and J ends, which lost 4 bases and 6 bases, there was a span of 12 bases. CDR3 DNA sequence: TGTGCCAGCAGTTATAGTACAGTGGCTGAAGCTTTCTTT. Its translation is CASSYSTVAEAFF.

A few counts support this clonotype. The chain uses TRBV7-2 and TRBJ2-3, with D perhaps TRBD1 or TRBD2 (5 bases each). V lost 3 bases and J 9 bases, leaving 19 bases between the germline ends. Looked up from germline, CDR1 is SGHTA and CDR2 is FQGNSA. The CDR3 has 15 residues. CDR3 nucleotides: TGTGCCAGCAGCTTCTACCGGGACCCAGAAGAGACGCAGTATTTT. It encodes CASSFYRDPEETQYF.

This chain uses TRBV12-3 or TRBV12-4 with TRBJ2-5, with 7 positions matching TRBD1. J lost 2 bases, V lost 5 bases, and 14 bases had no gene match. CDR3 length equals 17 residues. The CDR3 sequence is CASSPRAHWTGQETQYF. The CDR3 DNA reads TGTGCCAGCAGTCCAAGAGCGCACTGGACAGGTCAAGAGACCCAGTACTTC.

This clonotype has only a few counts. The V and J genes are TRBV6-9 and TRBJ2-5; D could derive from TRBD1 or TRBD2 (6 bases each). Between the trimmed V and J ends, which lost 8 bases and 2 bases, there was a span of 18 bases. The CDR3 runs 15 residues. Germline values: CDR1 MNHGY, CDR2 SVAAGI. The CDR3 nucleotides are TGTGCCAGCCCAGTGAGGGGGGAGCTACAAGAGACCCAGTACTTC. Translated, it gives CASPVRGELQETQYF.

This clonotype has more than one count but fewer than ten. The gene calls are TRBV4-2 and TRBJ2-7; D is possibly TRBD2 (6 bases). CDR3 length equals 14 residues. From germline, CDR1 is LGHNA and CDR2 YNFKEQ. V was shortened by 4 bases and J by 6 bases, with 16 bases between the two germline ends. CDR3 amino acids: CASSLSTSSGEQYF. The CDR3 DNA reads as TGTGCCAGCAGCCTATCAACTAGCTCGGGCGAGCAGTACTTC.

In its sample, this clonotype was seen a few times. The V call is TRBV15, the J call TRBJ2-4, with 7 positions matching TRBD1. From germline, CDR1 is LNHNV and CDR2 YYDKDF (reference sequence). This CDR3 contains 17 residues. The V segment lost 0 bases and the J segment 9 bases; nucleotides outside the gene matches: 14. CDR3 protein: CATSRDPGQKSYGIQYF. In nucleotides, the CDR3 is TGTGCCACCAGCAGAGACCCGGGACAGAAAAGCTATGGCATTCAGTACTTC.

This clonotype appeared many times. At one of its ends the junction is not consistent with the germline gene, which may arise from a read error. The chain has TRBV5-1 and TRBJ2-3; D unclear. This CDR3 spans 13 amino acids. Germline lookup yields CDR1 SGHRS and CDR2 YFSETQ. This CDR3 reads CASSLGLTDTQYF. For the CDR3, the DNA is TGTGCCAGCAGCTTAGGGTTAACAGATACGCAGTATTTT.

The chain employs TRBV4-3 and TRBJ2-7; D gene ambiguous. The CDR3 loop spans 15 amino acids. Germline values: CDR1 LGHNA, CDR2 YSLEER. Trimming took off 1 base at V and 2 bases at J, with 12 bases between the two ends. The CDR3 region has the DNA TGCGCCAGCAGCCAAGTTGGTTTGGCGACCTACGAGCAGTACTTC. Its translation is CASSQVGLATYEQYF.

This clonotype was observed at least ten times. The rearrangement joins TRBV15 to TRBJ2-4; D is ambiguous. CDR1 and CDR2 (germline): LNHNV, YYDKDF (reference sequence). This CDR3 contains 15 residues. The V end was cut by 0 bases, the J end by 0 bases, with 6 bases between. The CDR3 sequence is CATSRDQAAKNIQYF. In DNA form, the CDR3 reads TGTGCCACCAGCAGAGATCAGGCAGCCAAAAACATTCAGTACTTC.

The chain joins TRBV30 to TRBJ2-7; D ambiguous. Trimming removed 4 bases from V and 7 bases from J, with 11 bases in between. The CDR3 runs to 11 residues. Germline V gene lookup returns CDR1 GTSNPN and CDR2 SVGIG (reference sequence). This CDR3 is CAWKSVWEQYF. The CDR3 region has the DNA TGTGCCTGGAAGTCCGTGTGGGAGCAGTACTTC.